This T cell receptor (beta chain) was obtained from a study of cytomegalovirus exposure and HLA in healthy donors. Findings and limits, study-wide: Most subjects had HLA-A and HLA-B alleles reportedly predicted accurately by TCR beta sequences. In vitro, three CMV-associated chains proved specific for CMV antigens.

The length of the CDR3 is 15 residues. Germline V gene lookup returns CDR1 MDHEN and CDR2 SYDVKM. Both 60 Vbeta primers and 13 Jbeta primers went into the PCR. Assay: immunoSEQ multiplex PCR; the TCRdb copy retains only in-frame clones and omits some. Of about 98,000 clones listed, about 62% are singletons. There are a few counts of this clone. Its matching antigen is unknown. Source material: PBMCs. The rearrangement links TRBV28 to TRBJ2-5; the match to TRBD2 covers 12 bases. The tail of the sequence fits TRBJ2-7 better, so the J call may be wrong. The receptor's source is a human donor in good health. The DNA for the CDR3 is TGTGCCAGCAGTTCACGGACTAGCGGGATCGGCGAGCAGTACTTC. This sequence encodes CASSSRTSGIGEQYF.